Given below is one T cell receptor beta chain in context. The sample originates from a study of blood T cell repertoires in COVID-19. Study in general: From T cells, B-cell-depleted T cells, or PBMCs came the material, which was cDNA or gDNA.

Germline V gives CDR1 MNHEY, CDR2 SVGAGI. The V end was cut by 11 bases, the J end by 1 base, with 14 bases between. The CDR3 length is 14 residues. In the original analysis: It was from reference gene primer amplification that nucleated cell counts were estimated. TCRdb keeps only in-frame clones here, not all; method: immunoSEQ multiplex PCR. That table gives V, J and clone size, and the DNA gave D and trimming. The table lists approximately 150,000 clones, 70% to 90% of them singletons. The TCR comes from a man aged 45-65 years who had recovered from COVID-19. This rearrangement joins TRBV6-5 to TRBJ2-2, with D possibly TRBD1 on 5 matching bases. Sequencing was carried out using peripheral blood. CDR3 sequence (DNA): TGTGCCCTCGGTCGAGACAGGAACACCGGGGAGCTGTTTTTT. Translating it yields CALGRDRNTGELFF.